A single sample gave rise to the 18 T cell receptor beta chains below, sequenced in a study of CD8+ T cells in alopecia areata. RNA was isolated and reverse transcribed to cDNA, the sequencing template. TCRdb's table, derived via immunoSEQ multiplex PCR, lists solely in-frame clones and lacks some. Here the sample spans approximately 150,000 clones, 40% to 65% being singletons. Sequenced here: CD4+ T cells sorted from blood, sampled at week 0. The receptors derive from a human donor with alopecia areata.

This clone appeared a few times. The V gene is TRBV5-1, the J gene TRBJ2-3, with TRBD2 identical over 12 bases. Germline-derived CDR1 and CDR2 are SGHRS and YFSETQ. The V segment lost 3 bases and the J segment 3 bases; nucleotides outside the gene matches: 8. The CDR3 is made up of 17 amino acids. This CDR3 reads CASSSGRGTSGTDTQYF. The CDR3 DNA sequence: TGCGCCAGCAGCTCCGGACGCGGGACTAGCGGGACAGATACGCAGTATTTT.

The chain uses TRBV27 and TRBJ2-6; D not resolved. V was cut by 3 bases and J by 1 base, with 19 bases left in between. The CDR3 is made up of 19 amino acids. The germline CDR1 and CDR2 sequences are MNHEY and SMNVEV (reference sequence). The CDR3 reads CASSFSRAPQESGANVLTF. Here the CDR3 DNA reads TGTGCCAGCAGTTTCTCTCGGGCTCCCCAGGAATCTGGGGCCAACGTCCTGACTTTC.

The rearrangement joins TRBV18 to TRBJ1-2; D unresolved. CDR3 length: 13 residues. The germline CDR1 and CDR2 sequences are KGHSH and LQKENI. V gave up 3 bases and J gave up 5 bases, with 10 bases separating them. CDR3 DNA: TGTGCCAGCTCACCTGAACACTCGTATGGCTACACCTTC. Protein: CASSPEHSYGYTF.

V usage is TRBV29-1 and J usage is TRBJ2-7; D is possibly TRBD2 (6 bases). V was trimmed by 4 bases and J by 6 bases, leaving 19 bases between them. Germline CDR1 is SQVTM and CDR2 is ANQGSEA. The CDR3 is made up of 14 amino acids. CDR3 amino acids: CSVGVPRRAGEQYF. In nucleotides, the CDR3 is TGCAGCGTTGGGGTCCCTCGGAGGGCTGGCGAGCAGTACTTC.

J is TRBJ1-1 and V is TRBV2; 8 bases are shared with TRBD1. CDR3 length: 16 residues. Germline CDR1 is SNHLY and CDR2 is FYNNEI. V trimming: 2 bases; J trimming: 5 bases; junction bases outside the gene matches: 10. The CDR3 is CASSEFPGQGLTEAFF. In DNA form, the CDR3 reads TGTGCCAGCAGTGAATTCCCCGGACAGGGCCTAACTGAAGCTTTCTTT.

The chain links TRBV5-1 to TRBJ2-5, with unresolved D. Trimming removed 0 bases at V and 6 bases at J, with 9 bases between. Germline V gene lookup returns CDR1 SGHRS and CDR2 YFSETQ. This CDR3 region has 13 residues. The CDR3 loop reads CASSLGEMKTQYF. CDR3 bases: TGCGCCAGCAGCTTGGGGGAAATGAAGACCCAGTACTTC.

This clone occurred a few times. The chain recombines TRBV4-1 with TRBJ2-7; D call uncertain. The CDR3 extends over 16 amino acids. Trimming stripped 4 bases from V and 2 bases from J, with 18 bases between. Germline assignment: CDR1 MGHRA and CDR2 YSYEKL. The CDR3 sequence: CASSPASLGSAYEQYF. Here the CDR3 DNA reads TGCGCCAGCAGCCCGGCCAGTCTGGGGTCCGCCTACGAGCAGTACTTC.

This clone turned up a few times. V and J are TRBV5-1 and TRBJ2-2; the D call may be TRBD1 or TRBD2 (5 bases each). The germline gives CDR1 SGHRS, CDR2 YFSETQ. This CDR3 is built from 14 residues. The ends were cut back, 4 bases at V and 4 bases at J, with 11 bases in the middle. The CDR3 here is CASSGTGGTGELFF. In DNA, the CDR3 is TGCGCCAGCAGCGGGACGGGTGGCACCGGGGAGCTGTTTTTT.

The chain carries TRBV23-1 and TRBJ2-7; no clear D gene. TRBV23-1 is annotated as an ORF whose role is uncertain. The CDR3 consists of 16 residues. Trimming pared 5 bases from V and 0 bases from J, leaving 17 bases between. The CDR3 sequence: CASSIRWGDLSYEQYF. The CDR3 DNA reads TGCGCCAGCAGTATTAGATGGGGTGACCTCTCCTACGAGCAGTACTTC.

The CDR3 bases are TGTGCCAGCAGTTTAATCGGGGTGCGGGAGCAAGAGACCCAGTACTTC. Protein sequence: CASSLIGVREQETQYF. The rearrangement uses TRBV27 and TRBJ2-5, with 7 bases identical to TRBD2. The germline V gene encodes CDR1 MNHEY and CDR2 SMNVEV (reference sequence). V shed 2 bases, J shed 2 bases, and the junction held 8 bases outside the gene matches. This CDR3 spans 16 amino acids.

CDR3: CASSLDVPQETQYF. Here the CDR3 DNA reads TGTGCCAGCAGCTTGGATGTCCCCCAAGAGACCCAGTACTTC. V usage is TRBV5-4 and J usage is TRBJ2-5; D is uncertain. CDR1 and CDR2 (germline): SGHNT, YYREEE (reference sequence). Trimming took 0 bases from V and 1 from J, leaving 7 bases between them. The CDR3 extends over 14 amino acids.

The CDR3 region has the DNA TGTGCCAGCAGTGGGACAGGGGGTGGCGAGCAGTACTTC. This gives the protein CASSGTGGGEQYF. The chain couples TRBV2 to TRBJ2-7, with 10 nucleotides matching TRBD1. From germline, CDR1 is SNHLY and CDR2 FYNNEI. Losses at the gene ends were 4 bases for V and 6 bases for J; bases not matched to a gene: 3. The CDR3 is 13 amino acids.

To note about this clone: The sample contains more than one DNA sequence encoding this CDR3. The chain carries TRBV29-1 and TRBJ1-1; D gene uncertain. This CDR3 has 11 amino acids. V lost 5 bases and J lost 1, with 5 bases in between. Germline CDR1 and CDR2: SQVTM and ANQGSEA. The CDR3 loop is CSVLGNTEAFF. The CDR3 DNA reads TGCAGCGTTCTAGGGAACACTGAAGCTTTCTTT.

This rearrangement joins TRBV30 to TRBJ2-6, with TRBD2 as a possible D gene (5 bases). CDR3 size: 15 residues. Deletions cut 8 bases from V and 0 bases from J, with 14 bases between. CDR1 GTSNPN and CDR2 SVGIG come from the germline V gene (reference sequence). This CDR3 is CAPKAGVSGANVLTF. In nucleotides, the CDR3 is TGTGCCCCCAAGGCGGGTGTCTCTGGGGCCAACGTCCTGACTTTC. The variable domain in full, with the rest retrieved from reference TRBV30 and TRBJ2-6, is SQTIHQWPATLVQPVGSPLSLECTVEGTSNPNLYWYRQAAGRGLQLLFYSVGIGQISSEVPQNLSASRPQDRQFILSSKKLLLSDSGFYLCAPKAGVSGANVLTFGAGSRLTVL.

The gene calls are TRBV19 and TRBJ1-2; D perhaps matches TRBD1 (5 bases). The germline gives CDR1 LNHDA, CDR2 SQIVND (reference sequence). The CDR3 runs 16 residues. V was shortened by 4 bases and J by 2 bases, with 17 bases between the two germline ends. The CDR3 DNA reads as TGTGCCAGTAGTAGAACTCGCGTGGCAGGGAACTATGGCTACACCTTC. This encodes CASSRTRVAGNYGYTF.

The V and J genes are TRBV30 and TRBJ2-2, with D unresolved. The CDR3 is 14 residues long. Germline values: CDR1 GTSNPN, CDR2 SVGIG (reference sequence). V shed 0 bases and J shed 6 bases, with 11 bases lying between them. CDR3 sequence reads: CAWSVGASAGELFF. DNA for the CDR3: TGTGCCTGGAGTGTAGGTGCTTCGGCCGGGGAGCTGTTTTTT.

Written as DNA, the CDR3 is TGTGCCAGCAGTTACTCACAGGGAAACACCATATATTTT. Its protein is CASSYSQGNTIYF. J is TRBJ1-3 and V is TRBV6-5, with D hard to call. There are 13 residues in the CDR3. Trimming took 0 bases from V and 4 from J, leaving 4 bases between them. Looked up from germline, CDR1 is MNHEY and CDR2 is SVGAGI.

This clone turned up a few times. The genes are TRBV29-1 and TRBJ2-4, with TRBD1 identical over 7 bases. Trimming cost V 6 bases and J 9 bases; bases outside gene matches: 11. Germline values: CDR1 SQVTM, CDR2 ANQGSEA. The CDR3 spans 13 residues. The CDR3 reads CSVGTAVDGIQYF. The CDR3 bases are TGCAGCGTAGGGACAGCGGTTGATGGCATTCAGTACTTC. The full variable domain, in which reference TRBV29-1 and TRBJ2-4 provide the parts outside the CDR3, is SAVISQKPSRDICQRGTSLTIQCQVDSQVTMMFWYRQQPGQSLTLIATANQGSEATYESGFVIDKFPISRPNLTFSTLTVSNMSPEDSSIYLCSVGTAVDGIQYFGAGTRLSVL.